The entry below describes one T cell receptor beta chain. There are 18 residues in the CDR3. V lost 0 bases, J lost 3 bases, and 20 bases lay in between. Germline V gene sequence: CDR1 MNHEY, CDR2 SVGEGT. Original methodology: Researchers report that nucleated cell counts were estimated from reference gene primer amplification. TCRdb's copy holds only in-frame clones and misses some; the assay was immunoSEQ multiplex PCR. V and J calls and clone size are copied from that table; D and trimming were computed from the DNA. The sample comprises 300,000 to 450,000 clones, around 87% of which are singletons, and 2.3% rests with the top ten. The source of the sample is a study of blood T cell repertoires in COVID-19. Study as a whole: Nucleic acid was either cDNA or gDNA, and it came from T cells, B-cell-depleted T cells, or PBMCs.

Seattle researchers signed up patients amid active infection and tracked them longitudinally. The chain recombines TRBV6-2 or TRBV6-3 with TRBJ1-1, with D unresolved. This sequence originates from a woman in her fifties or sixties with COVID-19, enrolled during active disease. Sequencing was performed on peripheral blood. In nucleotides, the CDR3 is TGTGCCAGCAGTTACTCGGCGGGAGAAACAGTATTATACACTGAAGCTTTCTTT. Translating it yields CASSYSAGETVLYTEAFF.